The clone carrying this T cell receptor beta chain was counted a single time. V was pared by 4 bases and J by 5 bases, with 11 bases between. This CDR3 is built from 13 residues. Germline CDR1 and CDR2: MNHEY and SVGEGT. The sample originates from a study of blood T cell repertoires in COVID-19. Study summary: Researchers got acute and convalescent COVID-19 samples from the United States, Italy and Spain.

The repertoire was sequenced with immunoSEQ multiplex PCR; TCRdb's copy has only in-frame clones and lacks some. Here the sample spans roughly 66,000 clones, approximately 86% being singletons. Sequencing was carried out using peripheral blood. J is TRBJ1-2 and V is TRBV6-2 or TRBV6-3; D possibly corresponds to TRBD1 (5 bases). The sequence was obtained from a man in his 60s with acute or convalescent COVID-19. CDR3 sequence reads: CASSFRGLYGYTF. CDR3 bases: TGTGCCAGCAGTTTTAGGGGACTTTATGGCTACACCTTC.